Each of the 20 T cell receptor beta chains below was sequenced from the same sample in a study of shared clonotypes between healthy human individuals. Naive CD8 cells lacked CD45RO, underwent positive selection for CCR7 and left out terminally differentiated effector memory CD45RA+ cells. TCRdb's copy holds only in-frame clones and misses some; the assay was immunoSEQ multiplex PCR. The data contain roughly 2,000,000 clones, 93% of them singletons. Sequencing was done on a sample of naive CD8+ T cells from PBMCs. Source of these receptors: a man aged 18 to 29 in good health. Some clones in this sample may be carry-over from other donors' samples.

The J gene is TRBJ2-1, the V gene TRBV7-9; TRBD2 matches 7 bases. CDR1 and CDR2 from the germline V gene are SEHNR and FQNEAQ (reference sequence). The CDR3 length is 14 residues. Trimming cost V 1 base and J 9 bases; bases outside gene matches: 6. The CDR3 sequence is CASSLGGRAGEQFF. DNA of the CDR3: TGTGCCAGCAGCTTAGGTGGGAGGGCCGGTGAGCAGTTCTTC.

V usage is TRBV27 and J usage is TRBJ1-1, with unresolved D. Germline V CDR1 and CDR2: MNHEY, SMNVEV (reference sequence). Trimming left V 6 bases short and J 0 bases short, with 14 bases between. This CDR3 has 15 residues. The CDR3: CASRYRDNMNTEAFF. The CDR3 DNA is TGTGCCAGCAGATATCGAGACAACATGAACACTGAAGCTTTCTTT.

In DNA form, the CDR3 reads TGTGCCAGTAGTAATAGGCGGCAGGGCAGTGAAGCTTTCTTT. Translating it yields CASSNRRQGSEAFF. The V and J genes are TRBV19 and TRBJ1-1; possibly TRBD1 for D (5 bases). Trimming removed 4 bases at V and 7 bases at J, with 16 bases between. The CDR3 is 14 residues long. The germline V gene encodes CDR1 LNHDA and CDR2 SQIVND (reference sequence).

The J gene is TRBJ2-6, the V gene TRBV19, with unresolved D. Trimming shortened V by 3 bases and J by 0 bases, and 6 bases separated the two germline ends. This CDR3 has 15 residues. From germline, CDR1 is LNHDA and CDR2 SQIVND (reference sequence). The CDR3 region is CASSILDSGANVLTF. In DNA, the CDR3 is TGTGCCAGTAGTATTCTGGACTCTGGGGCCAACGTCCTGACTTTC.

This chain uses TRBV29-1 with TRBJ2-1; D is possibly TRBD1 or TRBD2 (6 bases each). CDR3 length: 14 residues. V was pared by 7 bases and J by 5 bases, with 18 bases between. Germline-derived CDR1 and CDR2 are SQVTM and ANQGSEA. The DNA for the CDR3 is TGCAGCGGGACCCAAGGGGGGTCGGACAATGAGCAGTTCTTC. Its translation: CSGTQGGSDNEQFF.

This clone came up once. The chain uses TRBV2 and TRBJ1-5; D is undetermined. Germline assignment: CDR1 SNHLY and CDR2 FYNNEI. V lost 5 bases and J lost 5, with 7 bases in between. The CDR3 contains 12 residues. The CDR3 loop is CASSLLDQPQHF. CDR3 sequence (DNA): TGTGCCAGCAGTCTACTAGATCAGCCCCAGCATTTT.

This chain uses TRBV5-6 with TRBJ1-1; D is unclear. The CDR3 has 15 amino acids. The V end was cut by 1 base, the J end by 1 base, with 11 bases between. Germline CDR1 is SGHDT and CDR2 is YYEEEE. The CDR3 DNA is TGTGCCAGCAGCTTGAGCGCAGGATGGAACACTGAAGCTTTCTTT. Amino acid sequence: CASSLSAGWNTEAFF.

This chain connects TRBV4-2 to TRBJ1-1, with TRBD1 matching over 7 bases. The CDR3 is 15 residues long. With 0 bases clipped from V and 5 bases from J, the junction kept 6 bases outside the gene matches. CDR1 is LGHNA, CDR2 YNFKEQ, per germline. CDR3 region: CASSQDRAGGTEAFF. CDR3 coding DNA: TGTGCCAGCAGCCAAGATCGGGCAGGGGGGACTGAAGCTTTCTTT.

The J gene is TRBJ2-2, the V gene TRBV28; 8 bases are a match to TRBD2. V lost 3 bases to trimming and J lost 3 bases; unmatched junction nucleotides: 6. The V gene's germline CDR1 is MDHEN and CDR2 SYDVKM. The CDR3 contains 16 residues. The CDR3 DNA reads TGTGCCAGCAGTTTTTGGCGGGGGGCAGACACCGGGGAGCTGTTTTTT. The encoded protein is CASSFWRGADTGELFF.

The chain joins TRBV11-2 to TRBJ2-7, with 9 bases matching TRBD2. V lost 5 bases to trimming and J lost 4 bases; unmatched junction nucleotides: 6. Germline lookup yields CDR1 SGHAT and CDR2 FQNNGV. The CDR3 is 14 residues long. The CDR3 loop reads CASSVAGALYEQYF. The DNA for the CDR3 is TGTGCCAGCAGCGTAGCGGGAGCTTTGTACGAGCAGTACTTC.

The V gene is TRBV15, the J gene TRBJ2-2; the D gene is possibly TRBD1 (5 bases). Trimming took off 3 bases at V and 2 bases at J, with 10 bases between the two ends. Germline values: CDR1 LNHNV, CDR2 YYDKDF (reference sequence). The length of the CDR3 is 15 residues. CDR3 loop: CATSSDSLNTGELFF. The CDR3 DNA follows: TGTGCCACCAGCAGCGACAGCCTCAACACCGGGGAGCTGTTTTTT.

In regard to this clone: The identical CDR3 is also encoded by other nucleotide sequences in the sample. The chain couples TRBV11-2 to TRBJ2-1, with D possibly being TRBD2 (6 bases). Trimming took 5 bases from V and 0 from J, leaving 14 bases between them. This CDR3 contains 16 residues. Germline assignment: CDR1 SGHAT and CDR2 FQNNGV. CDR3 protein: CASSLRRGSSYNEQFF. The CDR3 DNA is TGTGCCAGCAGCCTGAGACGGGGGAGCTCCTACAATGAGCAGTTCTTC.

Regarding this clone: Different DNA sequences within this sample yield the same CDR3. V gene TRBV6-5 combines with J gene TRBJ1-1; 7 bases fit TRBD1. Germline V gene data show CDR1 as MNHEY and CDR2 as SVGAGI. The CDR3 spans 14 residues. With V trimmed by 6 bases and J by 1 base, 5 bases remained unmatched. CDR3: CASSPGTENTEAFF. The CDR3 DNA follows: TGTGCCAGCAGCCCCGGGACAGAGAACACTGAAGCTTTCTTT.

The count of this clone is one. This chain links TRBV9 with TRBJ2-5; D gene ambiguous. Per the germline V gene, CDR1 is SGDLS and CDR2 is YYNGEE. V was clipped by 0 bases and J by 3 bases, with 9 bases between them. This CDR3 spans 14 amino acids. This CDR3 is CASSVDDLEETQYF. The CDR3 DNA sequence: TGTGCCAGCAGCGTAGATGATTTGGAAGAGACCCAGTACTTC.

The V call is TRBV10-3, the J call TRBJ2-7; no clear D. CDR3 length equals 14 residues. V shed 0 bases and J shed 5 bases, with 11 bases lying between them. In germline, CDR1 is ENHRY, CDR2 SYGVKD. In DNA, the CDR3 is TGTGCCATCAGTGAGTCAGGGCGACCTCACGAGCAGTACTTC. Translating it yields CAISESGRPHEQYF.

J is TRBJ2-5 and V is TRBV7-8, with TRBD1 as a possible D gene (5 bases). This CDR3 contains 15 residues. Per germline, CDR1 SGHVS and CDR2 FQNEAQ. Trimming took off 1 base at V and 2 bases at J, with 11 bases between the two ends. CDR3 sequence: CASSLVGQGQETQYF. For the CDR3, the DNA is TGTGCCAGCAGCTTAGTGGGGCAGGGTCAAGAGACCCAGTACTTC.

On this clone itself: This same CDR3 is encoded by further DNA sequences in the sample. The genes are TRBV5-6 and TRBJ2-5; TRBD2 matches at 10 bases. The CDR3 totals 14 residues. Trimming at V came to 2 bases and at J to 3 bases, leaving 1 base not matched to a gene. Germline V gene lookup returns CDR1 SGHDT and CDR2 YYEEEE. For the CDR3, the DNA is TGTGCCAGCAGCTTCCTAGCGGGAGAAGAGACCCAGTACTTC. As protein: CASSFLAGEETQYF.

The chain uses TRBV19 and TRBJ2-1; tentatively, D is TRBD2 (6 bases). CDR3 length: 12 amino acids. The germline CDR1 and CDR2 sequences are LNHDA and SQIVND (reference sequence). V lost 3 bases and J 10 bases, leaving 10 bases between the germline ends. For the CDR3, the DNA is TGTGCCAGTAGTATCGGCGGGGCGGAGCAGTTCTTC. This codes for CASSIGGAEQFF.

This chain joins TRBV13 and TRBJ2-7, with 10 nucleotides matching TRBD2. Germline V gene sequence: CDR1 PRHDT, CDR2 FYEKMQ (reference sequence). Trimming cost V 2 bases and J 0 bases; bases outside gene matches: 4. The CDR3 covers 16 residues. The CDR3 is CASSLTTSGASYEQYF. The CDR3 nucleotides are TGTGCCAGCAGCTTAACCACTAGCGGGGCCTCCTACGAGCAGTACTTC.

This clone was observed once. The chain carries TRBV4-1 and TRBJ1-1; possibly TRBD1 for D (6 bases). The CDR3 has 18 amino acids. CDR1 and CDR2 (germline): MGHRA, YSYEKL. V dropped 0 bases and J dropped 0 bases, with 17 bases sitting between them. The CDR3 is CASSQDSMVGGMNTEAFF. The CDR3 bases are TGCGCCAGCAGCCAAGATTCCATGGTGGGGGGCATGAACACTGAAGCTTTCTTT.